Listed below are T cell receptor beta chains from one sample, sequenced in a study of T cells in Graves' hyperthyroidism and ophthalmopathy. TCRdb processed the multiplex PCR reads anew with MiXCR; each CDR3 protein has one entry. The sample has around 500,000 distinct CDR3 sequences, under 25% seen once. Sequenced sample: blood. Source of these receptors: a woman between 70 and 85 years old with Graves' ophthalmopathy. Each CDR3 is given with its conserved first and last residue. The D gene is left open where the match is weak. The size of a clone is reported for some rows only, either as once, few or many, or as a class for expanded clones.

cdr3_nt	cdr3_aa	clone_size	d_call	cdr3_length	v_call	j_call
TGCGCCAGCAGCTTGGTTCGACAGGGTGTGAACACTGAAGCTTTCTTT	CASSLVRQGVNTEAFF	few	TRBD1	16	TRBV5-1	TRBJ1-1
TGTGCCAGCAGCCCCCGAGTGGCCGGTGAGACCCAGTACTTC	CASSPRVAGETQYF	few	NA	14	TRBV7-9	TRBJ2-5
TGCGCCAGCAGCTTGGACGGGACAAAGACCCAGTACTTC	CASSLDGTKTQYF	NA	NA	13	TRBV5-1	TRBJ2-5
TGCGCCAGCAGCCAAGTTGGGGCTTCCGGCGGGAGACAGTTCTTC	CASSQVGASGGRQFF	few	TRBD2	15	TRBV4-1	TRBJ2-1
TGTGCCAGCAGTACAACAGGGTCAAACTATGGCTACACCTTC	CASSTTGSNYGYTF	many	NA	14	TRBV12-3/TRBV12-4	TRBJ1-2
TGTGCCAGCTCGGCGATGGGTGACACTGAAGCTTTCTTT	CASSAMGDTEAFF	many	NA	13	TRBV18	TRBJ1-1
TGTGCCAGCAGCTTAATACCTCCAGGTGGGGAGACCCAGTACTTC	CASSLIPPGGETQYF	NA	NA	15	TRBV7-6	TRBJ2-5
TGTGCCAGCAGTGAAGAGGCAGGCAATCAGCCCCAGCATTTT	CASSEEAGNQPQHF	NA	NA	14	TRBV2	TRBJ1-5
TGTGCCAGTTCAGGGATGGCAGATACGCAGTATTTT	CASSGMADTQYF	NA	NA	12	TRBV7-9	TRBJ2-3
TGTGCCAGCAGCTTAGCTCTGGGATTGGGTAATGAGCAGTTCTTC	CASSLALGLGNEQFF	few	NA	15	TRBV7-2	TRBJ2-1
TGTGCCAGCAGAGACAGGCTGAATTCACCCCTCCACTTT	CASRDRLNSPLHF	few	NA	13	TRBV6-1	TRBJ1-6
TGCAGTGCTAGAGATAGCGCAACTAATGAAAAACTGTTTTTT	CSARDSATNEKLFF	NA	NA	14	TRBV20-1	TRBJ1-4
TGCGCCAGCAGCCAGGGGACTAGCGGGTGGAATGAGCAGTTCTTC	CASSQGTSGWNEQFF	NA	TRBD2	15	TRBV4-1	TRBJ2-1
TGCGCCAGCAGCCAAGAATACAGTTCCCCCTACGAGCAGTACTTC	CASSQEYSSPYEQYF	NA	NA	15	TRBV4-1	TRBJ2-7
TGTGCCAGCAGTTACTCGGGGTGGGACAGTGCCTACAATGAGCAGTTCTTC	CASSYSGWDSAYNEQFF	NA	TRBD1	17	TRBV6-6	TRBJ2-1
TGTGCCAGTAACAGGGCCCGGGCCAATGAGCAGTTCTTC	CASNRARANEQFF	NA	NA	13	TRBV19	TRBJ2-1
TGTGCCAGCCTTGGGACAGGCTACTACGAGCAGTACTTC	CASLGTGYYEQYF	few	TRBD1	13	TRBV25-1	TRBJ2-7
TGTGCCAGCAGCTCGGGACTTCGCACAGATACGCAGTATTTT	CASSSGLRTDTQYF	NA	NA	14	TRBV7-9	TRBJ2-3
TGTGCCAGCAGACCGACAGGGGGCTATGACACTGAAGCTTTCTTT	CASRPTGGYDTEAFF	many	TRBD1	15	TRBV12-3/TRBV12-4	TRBJ1-1
TGTGCCAGCAGCTCCCAGACTAGCGGGAGGTGGAGCGAGCAGTACTTC	CASSSQTSGRWSEQYF	NA	TRBD2	16	TRBV7-6	TRBJ2-7
TGTGCCAGCAGTTACGGAGGTGTAGATACGCAGTATTTT	CASSYGGVDTQYF	many	NA	13	TRBV28	TRBJ2-3
TGTGCCTGGAGAGCAGCTGGAGATACGCAGTATTTT	CAWRAAGDTQYF	few	NA	12	TRBV30	TRBJ2-3
TGTGCCAGCAGCCATCCTGGACGTAAATGGGGCGAGACCCAGTACTTC	CASSHPGRKWGETQYF	NA	NA	16	TRBV7-8	TRBJ2-5
TGTGCCAGCAGCTTAGCCGGGACAGGGGGGCAAGATACGCAGTATTTT	CASSLAGTGGQDTQYF	few	TRBD1	16	TRBV7-2	TRBJ2-3
TGCGCCAGCAGCTCCCAGACTCTCGCCGATGGCTACACCTTC	CASSSQTLADGYTF	NA	NA	14	TRBV5-1	TRBJ1-2
TGTGCCTGGGACCCCGGGACAAAATCCAGCTACACCTTC	CAWDPGTKSSYTF	NA	NA	13	TRBV30	TRBJ1-2
TGTGCCAGCAGTTTAGCGGGAGATCTCTACGAGCAGTACTTC	CASSLAGDLYEQYF	many	TRBD2	14	TRBV28	TRBJ2-7
TGTGCCAGCAGCTTAGCTTGGGTAGATAGCTACACCTTC	CASSLAWVDSYTF	many	NA	13	TRBV7-2	TRBJ1-2
TGCAGTGCTCGTCCAACAACTAATGAAAAACTGTTTTTT	CSARPTTNEKLFF	NA	NA	13	TRBV20-1	TRBJ1-4
TGTGCCAGCAGTGGGGACATTTATGAGCAGTTCTTC	CASSGDIYEQFF	many	NA	12	TRBV2	TRBJ2-1
TGTGCCAGTAGCAATAGCGGAAACTCCTACGAGCAGTACTTC	CASSNSGNSYEQYF	NA	NA	14	TRBV19	TRBJ2-7
TGCAGTGCTAGTATCCAGGGGGAAAGGGCTGAAGCTTTCTTT	CSASIQGERAEAFF	few	TRBD1	14	TRBV20-1	TRBJ1-1
TGTGCCAGCAGCCCTGCGGGGGCACTAGCCAAAAACATTCAGTACTTC	CASSPAGALAKNIQYF	NA	NA	16	TRBV3-1	TRBJ2-4
TGTGCCAGCAGCCCTTCAGTAGGGACCGGGGAGCTGTTTTTT	CASSPSVGTGELFF	few	NA	14	TRBV7-3	TRBJ2-2
TGTGCCAGCCGGGGCCAAAACATTCAGTACTTC	CASRGQNIQYF	NA	NA	11	TRBV2	TRBJ2-4
TGTGCCAGCAGCGGGGCAGGGACCCTGTCCTACGAGCAGTACTTC	CASSGAGTLSYEQYF	NA	NA	15	TRBV5-5	TRBJ2-7
TGTGCCAGCAGCTTTCCGCTTTGGCGGGAGGGTGAGACCCAGTACTTC	CASSFPLWREGETQYF	many	TRBD2	16	TRBV12-3/TRBV12-4	TRBJ2-5
TGCAGTGCCTACCAGGGGGTTGGCTACACCTTC	CSAYQGVGYTF	NA	TRBD1	11	TRBV20-1	TRBJ1-2
TGTGCCAGCAGCCACGACAGGGCCGGGGCCAACGTCCTGACTTTC	CASSHDRAGANVLTF	many	TRBD1	15	TRBV6-2/TRBV6-3	TRBJ2-6
TGTGCCAGCAGTCGGTCTAGCGGGATTTTCACAGATACGCAGTATTTT	CASSRSSGIFTDTQYF	many	TRBD2	16	TRBV12-3/TRBV12-4	TRBJ2-3
TGTGCCAGCAGTTTCGCCCCGGACAGATACTATGGCTACACCTTC	CASSFAPDRYYGYTF	NA	NA	15	TRBV6-1	TRBJ1-2
TGTGCCTGGAGTCCCACATGGGGTGGCTACACCTTC	CAWSPTWGGYTF	many	NA	12	TRBV30	TRBJ1-2
TGCAGTGCTAGGACGGGGAGATATGGCTACACCTTC	CSARTGRYGYTF	NA	NA	12	TRBV20-1	TRBJ1-2
TGCAGTGCTACTAAGCGGGGCTCCTACAATGAGCAGTTCTTC	CSATKRGSYNEQFF	NA	TRBD2	14	TRBV20-1	TRBJ2-1
TGTGCCAGCAGTTACTCGGGTGCCCTCCGGCTGAACACCGGGGAGCTGTTTTTT	CASSYSGALRLNTGELFF	NA	NA	18	TRBV6-2/TRBV6-3	TRBJ2-2
TGTGCCAGCAGTTTATCGGGGGACAGGGTGGGAAACACCATATATTTT	CASSLSGDRVGNTIYF	few	TRBD1	16	TRBV27	TRBJ1-3
TGCGCCAGCAGCTTGGTGACGGGTACTGAAGCTTTCTTT	CASSLVTGTEAFF	many	NA	13	TRBV5-1	TRBJ1-1
TGTGCCTGGAGTGTAAAAGGATACACCGGGGAGCTGTTTTTT	CAWSVKGYTGELFF	few	NA	14	TRBV30	TRBJ2-2
TGTGCCAGCAGCGCGGGACCGGTTAGCTCCTACAATGAGCAGTTCTTC	CASSAGPVSSYNEQFF	few	NA	16	TRBV11-3	TRBJ2-1
TGTGCCAGCAGCCAAGATCGTGGGCTAGCGGATTACAATGAGCAGTTCTTC	CASSQDRGLADYNEQFF	NA	TRBD2	17	TRBV4-2	TRBJ2-1
TGTGCCAGCAGTCCCCTATCCACATCTTTGGAGCAGTACTTC	CASSPLSTSLEQYF	NA	NA	14	TRBV25-1	TRBJ2-7
TGTGCCAGCAGCTTGCAAGCGGGAGTGGATACGCAGTATTTT	CASSLQAGVDTQYF	NA	TRBD2	14	TRBV5-6	TRBJ2-3
TGTGCCTGGAGTGTGGCCGGCACAGATACGCAGTATTTT	CAWSVAGTDTQYF	NA	NA	13	TRBV30	TRBJ2-3
TGTGCCAGCAGCCAAGTTCCCGGGGGCGGAGACTCCTACAATGAGCAGTTCTTC	CASSQVPGGGDSYNEQFF	NA	NA	18	TRBV3-1	TRBJ2-1
TGCAGTGGTCCTCCTCCTATGAACACTGAAGCTTTCTTT	CSGPPPMNTEAFF	few	NA	13	TRBV20-1	TRBJ1-1